A selection of T cell receptor beta chains follows, all from one sample in a study of cytomegalovirus exposure and HLA in healthy donors. Data came from immunoSEQ multiplex PCR; TCRdb stores just in-frame clones and leaves some out. The table lists some 170,000 clones, around 81% of them singletons. The sequenced material came from PBMCs. The source of these receptors is a woman aged 18-29 years in good health and CMV-seropositive. Both conserved end residues are part of each CDR3. The order of the fields is clone size, V gene, J gene, D gene, CDR3 DNA, CDR3 protein. The D gene is left open where the match is weak. Rows give clone size only sometimes, using once, few, many, or a class for an expanded clone.

>once|TRBV18|TRBJ1-1|.
TGTGCCAGCTCACCAACACAGGGTAACACTGAAGCTTTCTTT
CASSPTQGNTEAFF
>.|TRBV6-5|TRBJ2-7|.
TGTGCCAGCAGTTATCAGGGTGGGCTAGCGAACTACGAGCAGTACTTC
CASSYQGGLANYEQYF
>few|TRBV7-7|TRBJ1-5|.
TGTGCTAGCAGCTTCTTCGGGAGTTATAGCAATCAGCCCCAGCATTTT
CASSFFGSYSNQPQHF
>.|TRBV7-8|TRBJ2-5|TRBD1
TGTGCCAGCAGCTTAAATCCGGGGACAGGAGAGACCCAGTACTTC
CASSLNPGTGETQYF
>.|TRBV4-1|TRBJ1-3|TRBD1
TGCGCCAGCAGCCAAGCACCAGGGGGTTTAGACACCATATATTTT
CASSQAPGGLDTIYF
>.|TRBV5-8|TRBJ2-3|TRBD2
TGTGCCAGCAGCTTTATTCTAGCGGAGGGTACGCAGTATTTT
CASSFILAEGTQYF
>.|TRBV7-8|TRBJ2-5|TRBD1
TGTGCCAGCAGCCGGGACAGGGGCCAACAAGAGACCCAGTACTTC
CASSRDRGQQETQYF
>.|TRBV4-2|TRBJ2-1|.
TGTGCCAGCAGCCTGCCCCAAGGGGATGAGCAGTTCTTC
CASSLPQGDEQFF
>.|TRBV5-1|TRBJ2-7|TRBD2
TGCGCCAGCAGGCAAACAGGACTAGCGGGGCGTCCCTACGAGCAGTACTTC
CASRQTGLAGRPYEQYF
>few|TRBV28|TRBJ1-4|.
TGTGCCAGCAGCGTACTTGCAACTAATGAAAAACTGTTTTTT
CASSVLATNEKLFF
>.|TRBV7-2|TRBJ2-7|.
TGTGCCAGCAGCTCTCAAGTTGGGGACTCCTACGAGCAGTACTTC
CASSSQVGDSYEQYF
>.|TRBV7-3|TRBJ2-5|TRBD2
TGTGCCAGCAGCCCCATTGGACTAGCGGGGGAGACCCAGTACTTC
CASSPIGLAGETQYF
>.|TRBV15|TRBJ1-1|.
TGTGCCACCAGCCCCTCCCGACCCCGAGGGAGTAGGGCTGAAGCTTTCTTT
CATSPSRPRGSRAEAFF
>once|TRBV18|TRBJ2-7|.
TGTGCCAGCTCACCACAAGTTGTGGGCCAAAGAATCTACGAGCAGTACTTC
CASSPQVVGQRIYEQYF
>.|TRBV29-1|TRBJ2-5|TRBD2
TGCAGCGTTAAGACTACGGGGGGAGGAGAGACCCAGTACTTC
CSVKTTGGGETQYF
>.|TRBV7-3|TRBJ2-2|.
TGTGCCAGCAGCCAAGTCGGAGGGGCCGTCGGCGGGGAGCTGTTTTTT
CASSQVGGAVGGELFF
>.|TRBV30|TRBJ2-3|TRBD1
TGTGCCTGGGCCCGGGGACAGGGCTATGGTGATACGCAGTATTTT
CAWARGQGYGDTQYF
>.|TRBV19|TRBJ1-5|.
TGTGCCAGTAGTGCAGTTAGCAATCAGCCCCAGCATTTT
CASSAVSNQPQHF
>.|TRBV10-3|TRBJ1-1|.
TGTGCCATCAGTGACCCTGACAAGAACACTGAAGCTTTCTTT
CAISDPDKNTEAFF
>.|TRBV7-8|TRBJ1-5|.
TGTGCCAGCAGCTTAGACAGGATTAGCAATCAGCCCCAGCATTTT
CASSLDRISNQPQHF
>.|TRBV13|TRBJ1-1|.
TGTGCCAGCAGCTTATACCTGGGGGGGATCACTGAAGCTTTCTTT
CASSLYLGGITEAFF
>.|TRBV11-2|TRBJ2-5|.
TGTGCCAGCAGCTTAGAGGCCCGTTGGACAGAAGAGACCCAGTACTTC
CASSLEARWTEETQYF